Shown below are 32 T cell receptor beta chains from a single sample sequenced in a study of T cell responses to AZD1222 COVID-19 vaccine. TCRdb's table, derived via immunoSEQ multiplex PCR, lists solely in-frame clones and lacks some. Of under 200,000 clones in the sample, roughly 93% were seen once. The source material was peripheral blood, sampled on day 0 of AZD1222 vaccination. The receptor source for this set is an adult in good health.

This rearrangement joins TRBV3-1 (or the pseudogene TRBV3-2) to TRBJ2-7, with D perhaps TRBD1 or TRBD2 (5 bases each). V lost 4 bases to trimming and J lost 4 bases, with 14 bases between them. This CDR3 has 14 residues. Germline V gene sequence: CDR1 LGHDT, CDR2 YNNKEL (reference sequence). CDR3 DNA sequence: TGTGCCAGCAGCCCCTGGGACCGGTGGTACGAGCAGTACTTC. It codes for CASSPWDRWYEQYF.

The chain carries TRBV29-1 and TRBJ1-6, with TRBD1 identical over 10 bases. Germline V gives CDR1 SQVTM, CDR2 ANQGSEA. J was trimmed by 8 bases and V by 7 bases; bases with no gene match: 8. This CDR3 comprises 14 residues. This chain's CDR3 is CSAGGGTGDSPLHF. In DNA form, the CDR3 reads TGCAGCGCCGGTGGCGGGACAGGGGATTCACCCCTCCACTTT.

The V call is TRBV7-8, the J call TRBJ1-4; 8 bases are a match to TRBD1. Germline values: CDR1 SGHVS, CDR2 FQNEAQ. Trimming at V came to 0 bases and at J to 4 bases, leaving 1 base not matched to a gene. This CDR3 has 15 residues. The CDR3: CASSLADRDNEKLFF. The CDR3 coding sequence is TGTGCCAGCAGCTTAGCGGACAGGGATAATGAAAAACTGTTTTTT.

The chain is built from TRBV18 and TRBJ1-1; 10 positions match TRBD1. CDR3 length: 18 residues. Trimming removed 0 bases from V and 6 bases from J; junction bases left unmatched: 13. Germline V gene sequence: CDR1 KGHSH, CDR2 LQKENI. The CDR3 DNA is TGTGCCAGCTCACCACCTCCGACAGGGGGCGAGGGCTGGGCTGAAGCTTTCTTT. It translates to CASSPPPTGGEGWAEAFF. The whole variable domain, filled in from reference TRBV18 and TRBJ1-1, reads NAGVMQNPRHLVRRRGQEARLRCSPMKGHSHVYWYRQLPEEGLKFMVYLQKENIIDESGMPKERFSAEFPKEGPSILRIQQVVRGDSAAYFCASSPPPTGGEGWAEAFFGQGTRLTVV.

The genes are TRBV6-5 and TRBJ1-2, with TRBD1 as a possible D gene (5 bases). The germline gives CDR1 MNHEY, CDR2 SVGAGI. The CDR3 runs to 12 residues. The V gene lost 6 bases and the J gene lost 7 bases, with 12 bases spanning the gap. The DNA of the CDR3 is TGTGCCAGCAGAGGGGATGAGTCTGGCTACACCTTC. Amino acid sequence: CASRGDESGYTF.

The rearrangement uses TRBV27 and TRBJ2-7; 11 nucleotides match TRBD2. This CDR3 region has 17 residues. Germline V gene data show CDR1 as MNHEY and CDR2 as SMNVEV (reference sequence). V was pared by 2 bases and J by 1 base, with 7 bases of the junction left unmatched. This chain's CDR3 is CASSLGLAGGGSYEQYF. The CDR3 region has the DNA TGTGCCAGCAGTTTAGGCCTAGCGGGAGGAGGTTCCTACGAGCAGTACTTC.

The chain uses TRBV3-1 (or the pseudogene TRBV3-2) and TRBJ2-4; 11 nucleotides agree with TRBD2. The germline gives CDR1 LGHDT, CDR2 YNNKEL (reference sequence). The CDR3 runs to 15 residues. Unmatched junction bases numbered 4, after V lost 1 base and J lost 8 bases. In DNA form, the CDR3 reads TGTGCCAGCAGCCAAGCGGCTAGCGGGGGGTACATTCAGTACTTC. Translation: CASSQAASGGYIQYF.

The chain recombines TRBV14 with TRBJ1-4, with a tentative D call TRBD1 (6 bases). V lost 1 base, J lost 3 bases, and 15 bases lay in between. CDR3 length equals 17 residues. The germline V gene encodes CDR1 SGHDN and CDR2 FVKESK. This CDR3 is CASSQGTGAGANEKLFF. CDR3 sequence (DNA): TGTGCCAGCAGCCAAGGAACGGGGGCAGGGGCTAATGAAAAACTGTTTTTT. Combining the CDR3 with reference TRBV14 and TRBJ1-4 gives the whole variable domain EAGVTQFPSHSVIEKGQTVTLRCDPISGHDNLYWYRRVMGKEIKFLLHFVKESKQDESGMPNNRFLAERTGGTYSTLKVQPAELEDSGVYFCASSQGTGAGANEKLFFGSGTQLSVL.

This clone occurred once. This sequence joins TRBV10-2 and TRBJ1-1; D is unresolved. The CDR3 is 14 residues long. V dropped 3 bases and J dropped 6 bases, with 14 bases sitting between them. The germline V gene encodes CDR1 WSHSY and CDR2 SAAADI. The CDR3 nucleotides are TGCGCCAGCAGTGACTCCACGAACCCTCCTGAAGCTTTCTTT. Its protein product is CASSDSTNPPEAFF.

CDR3 sequence: CASSVGAVGSDEQFF. The CDR3 coding sequence is TGTGCCAGCAGCGTCGGGGCCGTGGGATCCGATGAGCAGTTCTTC. The V gene is TRBV9, the J gene TRBJ2-1; possibly TRBD1 or TRBD2 for D (5 bases each). V was cut by 2 bases and J by 8 bases, with 17 bases left in between. Germline CDR1 is SGDLS and CDR2 is YYNGEE. The CDR3 is made up of 15 amino acids. The entire variable domain, with the rest obtained from reference TRBV9 and TRBJ2-1, is as follows: DSGVTQTPKHLITATGQRVTLRCSPRSGDLSVYWYQQSLDQGLQFLIQYYNGEERAKGNILERFSAQQFPDLHSELNLSSLELGDSALYFCASSVGAVGSDEQFFGPGTRLTVL.

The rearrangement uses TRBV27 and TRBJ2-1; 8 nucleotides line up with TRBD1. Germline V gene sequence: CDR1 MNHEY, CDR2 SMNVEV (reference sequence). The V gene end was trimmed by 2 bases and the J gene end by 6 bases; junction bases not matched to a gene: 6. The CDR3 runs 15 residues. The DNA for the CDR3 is TGTGCCAGCAGTTTAGTGACAGGGGCGCCCAATGAGCAGTTCTTC. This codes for CASSLVTGAPNEQFF.

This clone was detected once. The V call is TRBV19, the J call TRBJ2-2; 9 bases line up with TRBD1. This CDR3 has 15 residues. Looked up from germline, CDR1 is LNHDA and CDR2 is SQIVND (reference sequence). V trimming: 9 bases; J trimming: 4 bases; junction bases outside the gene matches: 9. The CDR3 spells CASVPGTGSTGELFF. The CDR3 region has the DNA TGTGCCAGCGTCCCCGGGACAGGGTCCACCGGGGAGCTGTTTTTT.

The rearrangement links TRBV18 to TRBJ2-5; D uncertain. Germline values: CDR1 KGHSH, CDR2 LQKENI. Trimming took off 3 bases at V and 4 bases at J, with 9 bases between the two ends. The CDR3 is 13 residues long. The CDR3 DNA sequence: TGTGCCAGCTCACCTTTGAACAGAGAGACCCAGTACTTC. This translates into CASSPLNRETQYF.

CDR3 protein: CASSLVPYPAPLHF. The CDR3 DNA sequence: TGTGCCAGCAGCTTAGTTCCCTATCCAGCACCCCTCCACTTT. The gene calls are TRBV7-2 and TRBJ1-6; D unresolved. This CDR3 has 14 residues. With 1 base removed from V and 11 bases from J, the gap between germline ends came to 12 bases. Germline CDR1 is SGHTA and CDR2 is FQGNSA.

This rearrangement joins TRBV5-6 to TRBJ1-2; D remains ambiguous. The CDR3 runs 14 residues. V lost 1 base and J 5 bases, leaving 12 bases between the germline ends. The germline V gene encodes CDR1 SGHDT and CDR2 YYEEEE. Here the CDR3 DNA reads TGTGCCAGCAGCTTGAGAAGTTTGGGGTATGGCTACACCTTC. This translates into CASSLRSLGYGYTF.

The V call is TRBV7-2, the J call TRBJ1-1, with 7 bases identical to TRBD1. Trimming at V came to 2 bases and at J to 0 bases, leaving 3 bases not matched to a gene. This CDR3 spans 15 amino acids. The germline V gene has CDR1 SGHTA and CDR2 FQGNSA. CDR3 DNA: TGTGCCAGCAGCTTAACGGGACAGTTGAACACTGAAGCTTTCTTT. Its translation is CASSLTGQLNTEAFF.

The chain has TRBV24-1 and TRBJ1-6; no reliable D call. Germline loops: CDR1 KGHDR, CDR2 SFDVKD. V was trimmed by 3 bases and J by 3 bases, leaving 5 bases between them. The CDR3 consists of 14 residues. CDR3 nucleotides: TGTGCCACCAGTGATAGCAGCTATAATTCACCCCTCCACTTT. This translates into CATSDSSYNSPLHF.

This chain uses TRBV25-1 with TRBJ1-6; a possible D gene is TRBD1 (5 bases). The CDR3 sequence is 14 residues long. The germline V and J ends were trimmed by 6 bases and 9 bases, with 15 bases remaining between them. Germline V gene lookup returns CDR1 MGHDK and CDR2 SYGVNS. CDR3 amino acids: CASRQDHEGSPLHF. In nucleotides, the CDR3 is TGTGCCAGCAGACAGGACCATGAAGGTTCACCCCTCCACTTT. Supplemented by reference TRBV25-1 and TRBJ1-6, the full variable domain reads EADIYQTPRYLVIGTGKKITLECSQTMGHDKMYWYQQDPGMELHLIHYSYGVNSTEKGDLSSESTVSRIRTEHFPLTLESARPSHTSQYLCASRQDHEGSPLHFGNGTRLTVT.

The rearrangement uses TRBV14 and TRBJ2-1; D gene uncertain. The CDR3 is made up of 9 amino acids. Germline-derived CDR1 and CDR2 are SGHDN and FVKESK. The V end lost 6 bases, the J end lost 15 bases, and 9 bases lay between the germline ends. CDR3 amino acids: CASRQTGFF. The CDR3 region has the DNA TGTGCCAGCAGACAAACGGGGTTCTTC. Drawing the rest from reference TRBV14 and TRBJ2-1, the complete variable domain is EAGVTQFPSHSVIEKGQTVTLRCDPISGHDNLYWYRRVMGKEIKFLLHFVKESKQDESGMPNNRFLAERTGGTYSTLKVQPAELEDSGVYFCASRQTGFFGPGTRLTVL.

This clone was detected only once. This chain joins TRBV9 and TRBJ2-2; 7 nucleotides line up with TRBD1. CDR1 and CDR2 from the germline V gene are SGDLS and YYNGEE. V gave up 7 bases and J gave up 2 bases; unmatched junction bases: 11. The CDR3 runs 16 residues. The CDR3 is CASSRVGQHNTGELFF. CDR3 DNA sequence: TGTGCCAGCTCTCGGGTGGGACAGCACAACACCGGGGAGCTGTTTTTT.

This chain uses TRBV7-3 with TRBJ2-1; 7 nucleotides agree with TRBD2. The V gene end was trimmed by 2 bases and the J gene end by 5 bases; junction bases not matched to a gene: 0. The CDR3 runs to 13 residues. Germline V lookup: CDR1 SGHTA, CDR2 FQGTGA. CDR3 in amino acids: CASSLGTNNEQFF. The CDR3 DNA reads TGTGCCAGCAGCTTAGGGACTAACAATGAGCAGTTCTTC.

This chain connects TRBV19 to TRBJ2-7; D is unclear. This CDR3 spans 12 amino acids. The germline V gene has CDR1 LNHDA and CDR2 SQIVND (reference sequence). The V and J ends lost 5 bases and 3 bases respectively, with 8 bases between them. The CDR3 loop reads CASSPRGYEQYF. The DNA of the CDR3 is TGTGCCAGTAGTCCTCGAGGCTACGAGCAGTACTTC.

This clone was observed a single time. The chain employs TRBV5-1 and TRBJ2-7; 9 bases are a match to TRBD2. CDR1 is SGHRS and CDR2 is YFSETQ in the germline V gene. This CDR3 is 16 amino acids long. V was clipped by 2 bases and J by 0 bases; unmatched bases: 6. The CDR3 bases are TGCGCCAGCAGCTTATCGACTAGCGGAAGCTCCTACGAGCAGTACTTC. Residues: CASSLSTSGSSYEQYF. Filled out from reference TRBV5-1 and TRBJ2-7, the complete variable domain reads KAGVTQTPRYLIKTRGQQVTLSCSPISGHRSVSWYQQTPGQGLQFLFEYFSETQRNKGNFPGRFSGRQFSNSRSEMNVSTLELGDSALYLCASSLSTSGSSYEQYFGPGTRLTVT.

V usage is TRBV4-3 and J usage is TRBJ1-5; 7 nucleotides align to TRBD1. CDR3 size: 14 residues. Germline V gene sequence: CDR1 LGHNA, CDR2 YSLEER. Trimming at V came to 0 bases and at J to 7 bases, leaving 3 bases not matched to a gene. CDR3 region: CASSQDNRGQPQHF. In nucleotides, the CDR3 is TGCGCCAGCAGCCAAGATAACAGGGGACAGCCCCAGCATTTT.

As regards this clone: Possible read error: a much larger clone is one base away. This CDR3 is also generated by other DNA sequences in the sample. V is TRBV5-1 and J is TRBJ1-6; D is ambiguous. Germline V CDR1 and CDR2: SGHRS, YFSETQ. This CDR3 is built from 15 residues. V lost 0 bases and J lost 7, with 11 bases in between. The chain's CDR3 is CASSLVQGNNSPLHF. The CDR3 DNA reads TGCGCCAGCAGCTTGGTTCAAGGAAACAATTCACCCCTCCACTTT.

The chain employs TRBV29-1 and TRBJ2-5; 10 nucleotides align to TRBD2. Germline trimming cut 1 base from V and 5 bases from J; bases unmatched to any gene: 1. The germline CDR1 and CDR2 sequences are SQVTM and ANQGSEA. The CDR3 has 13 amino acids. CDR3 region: CSVEGSGRETQYF. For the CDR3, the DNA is TGCAGCGTTGAAGGTAGCGGGAGGGAGACCCAGTACTTC. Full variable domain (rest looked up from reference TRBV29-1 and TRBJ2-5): SAVISQKPSRDICQRGTSLTIQCQVDSQVTMMFWYRQQPGQSLTLIATANQGSEATYESGFVIDKFPISRPNLTFSTLTVSNMSPEDSSIYLCSVEGSGRETQYFGPGTRLLVL.

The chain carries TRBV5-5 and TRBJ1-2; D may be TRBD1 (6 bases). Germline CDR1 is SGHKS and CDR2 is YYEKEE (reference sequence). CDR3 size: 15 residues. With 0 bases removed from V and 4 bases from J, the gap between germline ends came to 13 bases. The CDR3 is CASSLVVGAPYGYTF. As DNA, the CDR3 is TGTGCCAGCAGCTTGGTAGTGGGGGCCCCCTATGGCTACACCTTC. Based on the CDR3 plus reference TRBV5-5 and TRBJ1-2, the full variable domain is DAGVTQSPTHLIKTRGQQVTLRCSPISGHKSVSWYQQVLGQGPQFIFQYYEKEERGRGNFPDRFSARQFPNYSSELNVNALLLGDSALYLCASSLVVGAPYGYTFGSGTRLTVV.

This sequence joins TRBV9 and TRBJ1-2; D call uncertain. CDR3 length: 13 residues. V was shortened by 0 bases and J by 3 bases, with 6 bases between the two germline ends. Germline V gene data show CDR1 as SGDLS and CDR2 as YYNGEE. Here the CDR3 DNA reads TGTGCCAGCAGCGTAGTAGGGCACTATGGCTACACCTTC. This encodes CASSVVGHYGYTF.

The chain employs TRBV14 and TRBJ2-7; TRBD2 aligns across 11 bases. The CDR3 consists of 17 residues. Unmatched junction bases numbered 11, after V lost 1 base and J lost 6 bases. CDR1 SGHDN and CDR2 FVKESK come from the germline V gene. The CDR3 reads CASSQGVTSGSSAEQYF. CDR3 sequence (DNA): TGTGCCAGCAGCCAAGGGGTTACTAGCGGGAGCAGCGCCGAGCAGTACTTC.

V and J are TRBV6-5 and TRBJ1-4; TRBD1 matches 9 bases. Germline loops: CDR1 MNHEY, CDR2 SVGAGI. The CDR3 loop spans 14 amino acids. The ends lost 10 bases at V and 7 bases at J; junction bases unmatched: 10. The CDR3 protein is CATFDRGNLEKLFF. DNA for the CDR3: TGTGCCACCTTCGACAGGGGGAACCTTGAAAAACTGTTTTTT.

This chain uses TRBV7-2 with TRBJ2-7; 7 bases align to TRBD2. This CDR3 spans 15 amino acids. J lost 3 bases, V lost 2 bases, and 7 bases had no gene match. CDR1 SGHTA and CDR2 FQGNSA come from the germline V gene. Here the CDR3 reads CASSLSGTKSYEQYF. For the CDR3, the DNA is TGTGCCAGCAGCTTATCGGGGACTAAAAGCTACGAGCAGTACTTC.

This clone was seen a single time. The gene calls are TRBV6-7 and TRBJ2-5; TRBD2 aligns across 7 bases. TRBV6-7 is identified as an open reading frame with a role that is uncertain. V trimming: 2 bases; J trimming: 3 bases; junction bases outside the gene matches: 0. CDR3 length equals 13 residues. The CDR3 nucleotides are TGTGCCAGCAGTTACGGGAGGGAAGAGACCCAGTACTTC. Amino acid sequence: CASSYGREETQYF.